These 10 T cell receptor beta chains were sequenced from one sample in a study of regulatory T cells in long-lasting Graves disease. Investigators prepared the TCR beta libraries by applying iRepertoire HTBI primers and Arm-PCR of CDR3 regions. TCRdb reanalysed the multiplex PCR reads using MiXCR and keeps one entry per CDR3 protein. The repertoire holds 370,000 or so distinct CDR3 sequences, with about 16% as singletons. Noted time point: newly diagnosed GD, antithyroid drugs for less than 3 months. The TCR library was made from RNA extracted from PBMCs. Separately, the same data were catalogued under a study of T cells in Graves' hyperthyroidism and ophthalmopathy.

Sequences were derived from peripheral blood mononuclear cells (PBMCs), sampled at new diagnosis, from a patient treated with antithyroid drugs. The source of these receptors is a woman aged 18-29 years with Graves disease.

This clonotype was seen more than once but under ten times. V and J are TRBV6-5 and TRBJ1-2; 9 bases agree with TRBD1. Trimming at V came to 0 bases and at J to 8 bases, leaving 7 bases not matched to a gene. CDR1 is MNHEY and CDR2 is SVGAGI in the germline V gene. CDR3 length: 15 residues. CDR3 sequence reads: CASSYSLGTGRGYTF. DNA for the CDR3: TGTGCCAGCAGTTACTCCCTAGGGACAGGGCGAGGCTACACCTTC.

This clonotype was found many times. J is TRBJ2-7 and V is TRBV7-8; TRBD2 is a possible D gene (6 bases). The V gene lost 1 base and the J gene lost 6 bases, with 13 bases spanning the gap. This CDR3 contains 14 residues. Germline V gene sequence: CDR1 SGHVS, CDR2 FQNEAQ. CDR3 sequence reads: CASSLVVGLREQYF. Written as DNA, the CDR3 is TGTGCCAGCAGCTTAGTAGTGGGACTCCGCGAGCAGTACTTC.

Of note for this clonotype: A much bigger clone sits one base away, suggesting this may be a read error. The gene calls are TRBV5-1 and TRBJ2-3, with 7 bases aligning to TRBD1. J gave up 2 bases and V 4 bases, and 16 bases lay outside the gene matches. This CDR3 contains 18 residues. Per germline, CDR1 SGHRS and CDR2 YFSETQ. CDR3 sequence: CASSRSQWGQRYTDTQYF. The CDR3 coding sequence is TGCGCCAGCAGCAGGAGCCAATGGGGACAGCGATACACAGATACGCAGTATTTT.

The chain employs TRBV7-2 and TRBJ2-1, with TRBD2 identical over 12 bases. There are 14 residues in the CDR3. Trimming cost V 6 bases and J 10 bases; bases outside gene matches: 7. Germline CDR1 and CDR2: SGHTA and FQGNSA. CDR3 residues: CASRRTSGKREQFF. CDR3 in DNA: TGTGCCAGCAGAAGGACTAGCGGGAAGCGGGAGCAGTTCTTC.

Ten or more counts support this clonotype. The chain couples TRBV9 to TRBJ2-1; D could derive from TRBD1 or TRBD2 (6 bases each). The ends were cut back, 3 bases at V and 0 bases at J, with 13 bases in the middle. The CDR3 has 16 residues. Germline V gene sequence: CDR1 SGDLS, CDR2 YYNGEE. The CDR3 DNA reads TGTGCCAGCAGCGAGGCCGGGGGCAGCTCCTACAATGAGCAGTTCTTC. Amino acid sequence: CASSEAGGSSYNEQFF.

Only one count was recorded for this clonotype. Sequence at one end of the junction differs from germline and may be a read error. The genes are TRBV5-4 and TRBJ1-1, with D uncertain. CDR3 length equals 14 residues. CDR1 is SGHNT, CDR2 YYREEE, per germline (reference sequence). CDR3 nucleotide sequence: TGTGCCAGCGGCTTAGGTGGGTTTTACACTGAAGCTTTCTTT. Its translation is CASGLGGFYTEAFF.

Many counts were recorded for this clonotype. V is TRBV12-3 or TRBV12-4 and J is TRBJ1-2, with D unclear. CDR3 length: 12 amino acids. The germline V and J ends were trimmed by 3 bases and 2 bases, with 4 bases remaining between them. CDR3 residues: CASSFGNYGYTF. The CDR3 bases are TGTGCCAGCAGTTTTGGAAACTATGGCTACACCTTC.

The V and J genes are TRBV11-2 and TRBJ1-3; no definite D call. The CDR3 covers 15 residues. Trimming stripped 1 base from V and 0 bases from J, with 7 bases between. The germline CDR1 and CDR2 sequences are SGHAT and FQNNGV. CDR3 DNA sequence: TGTGCCAGCAGCTTAGTTCTGAGCTCTGGAAACACCATATATTTT. Its protein is CASSLVLSSGNTIYF.

In its sample, this clonotype was seen a few times. This chain links TRBV28 with TRBJ2-7; D is uncertain. V dropped 4 bases and J dropped 2 bases, with 12 bases sitting between them. The CDR3 spans 14 residues. The germline V gene encodes CDR1 MDHEN and CDR2 SYDVKM. The CDR3 region is CASSSPASTYEQYF. The CDR3 DNA sequence: TGTGCCAGCAGTTCGCCTGCTTCTACCTACGAGCAGTACTTC.

This clonotype appeared many times. V gene TRBV7-8 combines with J gene TRBJ2-7; tentatively, D is TRBD1 (5 bases). CDR1 and CDR2 from the germline V gene are SGHVS and FQNEAQ. There are 16 residues in the CDR3. Trimming took off 1 base at V and 1 base at J, with 14 bases between the two ends. The CDR3 sequence: CASSLDTETASYEQYF. In DNA form, the CDR3 reads TGTGCCAGCAGCTTAGATACCGAGACAGCGTCCTACGAGCAGTACTTC.